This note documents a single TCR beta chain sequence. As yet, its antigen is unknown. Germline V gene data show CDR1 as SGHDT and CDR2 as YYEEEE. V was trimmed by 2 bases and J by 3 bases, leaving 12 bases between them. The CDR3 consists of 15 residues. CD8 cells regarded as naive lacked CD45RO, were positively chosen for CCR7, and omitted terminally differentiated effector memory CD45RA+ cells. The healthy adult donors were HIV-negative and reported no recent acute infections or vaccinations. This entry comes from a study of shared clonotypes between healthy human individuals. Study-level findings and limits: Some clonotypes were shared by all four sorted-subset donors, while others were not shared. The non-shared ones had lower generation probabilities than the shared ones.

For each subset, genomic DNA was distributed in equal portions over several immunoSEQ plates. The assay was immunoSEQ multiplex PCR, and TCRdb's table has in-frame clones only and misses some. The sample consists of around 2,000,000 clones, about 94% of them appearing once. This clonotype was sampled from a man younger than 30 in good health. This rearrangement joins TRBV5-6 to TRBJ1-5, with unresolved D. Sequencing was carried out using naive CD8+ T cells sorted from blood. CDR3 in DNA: TGTGCCAGCAGCTTTGGTTTGAACACCAATCAGCCCCAGCATTTT. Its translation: CASSFGLNTNQPQHF. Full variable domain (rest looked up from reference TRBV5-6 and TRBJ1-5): DAGVTQSPTHLIKTRGQQVTLRCSPKSGHDTVSWYQQALGQGPQFIFQYYEEEERQRGNFPDRFSGHQFPNYSSELNVNALLLGDSALYLCASSFGLNTNQPQHFGDGTRLSIL.